This is a list of T cell receptor beta chains from one sample in a study of vaccination and CD4 T cells after COVID-19. Using its own MiXCR run on the PCR reads, TCRdb lists one record per CDR3 protein. The sample includes about 28,000 distinct CDR3 sequences, approximately 48% of them seen just once. The sequencing used CD4+ T cells from blood, collected about 7 months after SARS-CoV-2 vaccination. Every receptor here comes from a human donor who had recovered from COVID-19. Both conserved end residues are part of each CDR3. Fields, in order: V gene, clone size, J gene, D gene, CDR3 protein, CDR3 DNA. D genes are given only for firm matches. The size of a clone is reported for some rows only, either as once, few or many, or as a class for expanded clones.

V gene: TRBV5-1
clone size: -
J gene: TRBJ2-7
D gene: -
CDR3 protein: CASSQPPLMPPYEQYF
CDR3 DNA: TGCGCCAGCAGCCAGCCTCCTCTTATGCCTCCCTACGAGCAGTACTTC

V gene: TRBV12-3/TRBV12-4
clone size: -
J gene: TRBJ1-5
D gene: -
CDR3 protein: CASTLMSGGRWQPQHF
CDR3 DNA: TGTGCCAGCACCCTAATGAGTGGAGGGAGGTGGCAGCCCCAGCATTTT

V gene: TRBV20-1
clone size: -
J gene: TRBJ2-3
D gene: TRBD1
CDR3 protein: CSASLTGSTDTQYF
CDR3 DNA: TGCAGTGCTAGCCTGACAGGGAGCACAGATACGCAGTATTTT

V gene: TRBV7-2
clone size: few
J gene: TRBJ2-2
D gene: TRBD1
CDR3 protein: CASRGTGRAGELFF
CDR3 DNA: TGTGCCAGCAGGGGGACAGGGCGCGCCGGGGAGCTGTTTTTT

V gene: TRBV20-1
clone size: -
J gene: TRBJ2-1
D gene: -
CDR3 protein: CSARSPISYNEQFF
CDR3 DNA: TGCAGTGCTAGATCGCCAATCTCCTACAATGAGCAGTTCTTC

V gene: TRBV20-1
clone size: -
J gene: TRBJ2-1
D gene: TRBD2
CDR3 protein: CSARDLWREGVDEQFF
CDR3 DNA: TGCAGTGCTAGAGATCTCTGGCGGGAGGGTGTGGATGAGCAGTTCTTC

V gene: TRBV20-1
clone size: once
J gene: TRBJ2-2
D gene: -
CDR3 protein: CSAPLRSGDRDGELFF
CDR3 DNA: TGCAGTGCCCCCCTACGGTCAGGGGATCGTGACGGGGAGCTGTTTTTT

V gene: TRBV7-2
clone size: -
J gene: TRBJ1-3
D gene: -
CDR3 protein: CASTDDLSGNTIYF
CDR3 DNA: TGTGCCAGCACCGATGACCTCTCTGGAAACACCATATATTTT

V gene: TRBV27
clone size: once
J gene: TRBJ2-4
D gene: TRBD1
CDR3 protein: CASRDRVGVAKNIQYF
CDR3 DNA: TGTGCCAGCCGGGACAGGGTTGGGGTGGCCAAAAACATTCAGTACTTC

V gene: TRBV7-9
clone size: -
J gene: TRBJ1-5
D gene: -
CDR3 protein: CASSLQGIGPQHF
CDR3 DNA: TGTGCCAGCAGCTTACAGGGGATCGGGCCCCAGCATTTT

V gene: TRBV28
clone size: -
J gene: TRBJ2-2
D gene: TRBD2
CDR3 protein: CASARTTSGTGELFF
CDR3 DNA: TGTGCCAGTGCACGGACGACTAGCGGGACCGGGGAGCTGTTTTTT

V gene: TRBV20-1
clone size: few
J gene: TRBJ2-3
D gene: -
CDR3 protein: CSARDLTGGGDGRDTQYF
CDR3 DNA: TGCAGTGCTAGAGATCTTACCGGGGGCGGGGACGGGAGAGATACGCAGTATTTT

V gene: TRBV14
clone size: -
J gene: TRBJ1-2
D gene: -
CDR3 protein: CASSQGRYYGYTF
CDR3 DNA: TGTGCCAGCAGCCAAGGCAGGTACTATGGCTACACCTTC

V gene: TRBV10-3
clone size: -
J gene: TRBJ1-5
D gene: -
CDR3 protein: CAISESGPEQPQHF
CDR3 DNA: TGTGCCATCAGTGAGTCAGGGCCGGAACAGCCCCAGCATTTT

V gene: TRBV2
clone size: few
J gene: TRBJ2-5
D gene: -
CDR3 protein: CASSERAGKETQYF
CDR3 DNA: TGTGCCAGCAGTGAAAGGGCAGGGAAAGAGACCCAGTACTTC

V gene: TRBV27
clone size: medium-sized
J gene: TRBJ1-1
D gene: -
CDR3 protein: CASSPAALGDTEAFF
CDR3 DNA: TGTGCCAGCAGTCCAGCCGCTTTAGGAGACACTGAAGCTTTCTTT

V gene: TRBV27
clone size: -
J gene: TRBJ2-7
D gene: -
CDR3 protein: CASSLDPSSYEQYF
CDR3 DNA: TGTGCCAGCAGTCTGGACCCATCCTCCTACGAGCAGTACTTC

V gene: TRBV20-1
clone size: -
J gene: TRBJ2-7
D gene: TRBD2
CDR3 protein: CSAKTSGRVDEQYF
CDR3 DNA: TGCAGTGCGAAGACTAGCGGGCGGGTGGACGAGCAGTACTTC

V gene: TRBV5-4
clone size: -
J gene: TRBJ2-5
D gene: -
CDR3 protein: CASSLAGADKTETQYF
CDR3 DNA: TGTGCCAGCAGCTTGGCCGGAGCGGACAAGACCGAGACCCAGTACTTC

V gene: TRBV30
clone size: -
J gene: TRBJ2-3
D gene: -
CDR3 protein: CAWSGRDTQYF
CDR3 DNA: TGTGCCTGGAGCGGGAGAGATACGCAGTATTTT

V gene: TRBV12-3/TRBV12-4
clone size: -
J gene: TRBJ2-2
D gene: TRBD1
CDR3 protein: CASYPGGMSGELFF
CDR3 DNA: TGTGCCAGTTACCCAGGGGGCATGTCCGGGGAGCTGTTTTTT

V gene: TRBV20-1
clone size: few
J gene: TRBJ1-1
D gene: -
CDR3 protein: CSGERDKNTEAFF
CDR3 DNA: TGCAGTGGGGAGAGGGACAAGAACACTGAAGCTTTCTTT

V gene: TRBV18
clone size: -
J gene: TRBJ2-2
D gene: -
CDR3 protein: CASSPRGGTGELFF
CDR3 DNA: TGTGCCAGCTCACCAAGGGGCGGCACCGGGGAGCTGTTTTTT

V gene: TRBV28
clone size: once
J gene: TRBJ1-2
D gene: TRBD1
CDR3 protein: CASSPWTGRDYGYTF
CDR3 DNA: TGTGCCAGCAGTCCGTGGACAGGTAGGGACTATGGCTACACCTTC

V gene: TRBV7-2
clone size: -
J gene: TRBJ1-2
D gene: -
CDR3 protein: CASSLGAGLYGYTF
CDR3 DNA: TGTGCCAGCAGCTTAGGCGCAGGCCTCTATGGCTACACCTTC

V gene: TRBV6-1
clone size: -
J gene: TRBJ2-5
D gene: TRBD2
CDR3 protein: CASSPVLAGKTQYF
CDR3 DNA: TGTGCCAGCAGTCCGGTGCTAGCGGGAAAGACCCAGTACTTC

V gene: TRBV30
clone size: once
J gene: TRBJ2-5
D gene: -
CDR3 protein: CAWSSRETQYF
CDR3 DNA: TGTGCCTGGAGTAGCCGGGAGACCCAGTACTTC

V gene: TRBV7-7
clone size: -
J gene: TRBJ2-5
D gene: TRBD1
CDR3 protein: CASSQDRVETQYF
CDR3 DNA: TGTGCCAGCAGCCAGGACAGGGTCGAGACCCAGTACTTC

V gene: TRBV5-1
clone size: -
J gene: TRBJ2-1
D gene: TRBD2
CDR3 protein: CASSLARGLAGGNEQFF
CDR3 DNA: TGCGCCAGCAGCTTGGCGCGGGGACTAGCGGGAGGGAATGAGCAGTTCTTC

V gene: TRBV6-1
clone size: once
J gene: TRBJ2-5
D gene: TRBD2
CDR3 protein: CATGGDTLQETQYF
CDR3 DNA: TGTGCCACGGGAGGGGACACACTCCAAGAGACCCAGTACTTC

V gene: TRBV20-1
clone size: -
J gene: TRBJ2-1
D gene: TRBD2
CDR3 protein: CSAAGLAGTSYNEQFF
CDR3 DNA: TGCAGTGCCGCGGGACTAGCGGGAACCTCCTACAATGAGCAGTTCTTC

V gene: TRBV7-2
clone size: once
J gene: TRBJ2-3
D gene: TRBD2
CDR3 protein: CASSPIGGSALAQYF
CDR3 DNA: TGTGCCAGCAGCCCTATTGGCGGGAGTGCCTTGGCGCAGTATTTT

V gene: TRBV19
clone size: -
J gene: TRBJ2-7
D gene: TRBD2
CDR3 protein: CASSSPTSGISEQYF
CDR3 DNA: TGTGCCAGTAGTAGTCCTACTAGCGGGATTAGCGAGCAGTACTTC

V gene: TRBV7-2
clone size: -
J gene: TRBJ2-3
D gene: TRBD2
CDR3 protein: CASSLAGGTRPTDTQYF
CDR3 DNA: TGTGCCAGCAGCTTAGCGGGGGGGACTCGCCCCACAGATACGCAGTATTTT

V gene: TRBV20-1
clone size: -
J gene: TRBJ2-1
D gene: TRBD2
CDR3 protein: CSARRGLAGGDNEQFF
CDR3 DNA: TGCAGTGCTAGGAGGGGTCTAGCGGGAGGGGACAATGAGCAGTTCTTC

V gene: TRBV19
clone size: -
J gene: TRBJ2-4
D gene: TRBD2
CDR3 protein: CASSTEGGIQYF
CDR3 DNA: TGTGCCAGTAGTACCGAGGGAGGGATTCAGTACTTC

V gene: TRBV20-1
clone size: few
J gene: TRBJ2-7
D gene: -
CDR3 protein: CSATRDGHSYEQYF
CDR3 DNA: TGCAGTGCTACCCGGGACGGACACTCCTACGAGCAGTACTTC

V gene: TRBV28
clone size: -
J gene: TRBJ2-2
D gene: TRBD2
CDR3 protein: CATRGTSTGELFF
CDR3 DNA: TGTGCCACCCGAGGGACTAGCACCGGGGAGCTGTTTTTT

V gene: TRBV24-1
clone size: -
J gene: TRBJ1-5
D gene: -
CDR3 protein: CATSQTYSNQPQHF
CDR3 DNA: TGTGCCACCAGCCAGACCTATAGCAATCAGCCCCAGCATTTT

V gene: TRBV20-1
clone size: -
J gene: TRBJ2-5
D gene: -
CDR3 protein: CSARDLASELSQYF
CDR3 DNA: TGCAGTGCTAGAGATCTGGCTAGCGAGCTGTCCCAGTACTTC

V gene: TRBV5-8
clone size: few
J gene: TRBJ2-5
D gene: TRBD2
CDR3 protein: CASSLGRGGSQETQYF
CDR3 DNA: TGTGCCAGCAGCTTGGGTCGGGGAGGGTCTCAAGAGACCCAGTACTTC

V gene: TRBV7-3
clone size: -
J gene: TRBJ2-3
D gene: TRBD1
CDR3 protein: CASSSPGQGSNTQYF
CDR3 DNA: TGTGCCAGCAGCTCCCCGGGACAGGGATCAAATACGCAGTATTTT

V gene: TRBV28
clone size: once
J gene: TRBJ1-2
D gene: TRBD1
CDR3 protein: CASTRDREYGYTF
CDR3 DNA: TGTGCCAGCACCCGGGACAGGGAGTATGGCTACACCTTC

V gene: TRBV6-1
clone size: -
J gene: TRBJ1-5
D gene: -
CDR3 protein: CASSVRSGSGNQPQHF
CDR3 DNA: TGTGCCAGCAGTGTCCGGTCGGGTAGCGGCAATCAGCCCCAGCATTTT

V gene: TRBV20-1
clone size: -
J gene: TRBJ2-5
D gene: -
CDR3 protein: CSADPRAAETQYF
CDR3 DNA: TGCAGTGCGGACCCCCGGGCTGCGGAGACCCAGTACTTC

V gene: TRBV20-1
clone size: few
J gene: TRBJ2-1
D gene: -
CDR3 protein: CSARDEGVQFF
CDR3 DNA: TGCAGTGCTAGAGATGAAGGCGTACAGTTCTTC

V gene: TRBV20-1
clone size: -
J gene: TRBJ2-5
D gene: -
CDR3 protein: CSARSPSVIETQYF
CDR3 DNA: TGCAGTGCTAGATCCCCTAGCGTGATCGAGACCCAGTACTTC

V gene: TRBV20-1
clone size: -
J gene: TRBJ2-5
D gene: TRBD2
CDR3 protein: CSARGLAGGLQETQYF
CDR3 DNA: TGCAGTGCTAGGGGACTAGCGGGAGGTCTCCAAGAGACCCAGTACTTC

V gene: TRBV27
clone size: -
J gene: TRBJ2-1
D gene: -
CDR3 protein: CASRIRGRYNEQFF
CDR3 DNA: TGTGCCAGCAGAATACGGGGCCGTTACAATGAGCAGTTCTTC

V gene: TRBV29-1
clone size: -
J gene: TRBJ1-1
D gene: -
CDR3 protein: CSVETTADTEAFF
CDR3 DNA: TGCAGCGTTGAGACTACAGCTGACACTGAAGCTTTCTTT

V gene: TRBV19
clone size: few
J gene: TRBJ2-7
D gene: -
CDR3 protein: CASSNMDEQYF
CDR3 DNA: TGTGCCAGTAGTAACATGGACGAGCAGTACTTC

V gene: TRBV20-1
clone size: few
J gene: TRBJ2-7
D gene: -
CDR3 protein: CSASRELTAYEQYF
CDR3 DNA: TGCAGTGCATCGAGGGAGCTGACGGCCTACGAGCAGTACTTC

V gene: TRBV5-8
clone size: -
J gene: TRBJ1-3
D gene: -
CDR3 protein: CASSLSGNTIYF
CDR3 DNA: TGTGCCAGCAGCTTAAGTGGAAACACCATATATTTT

V gene: TRBV18
clone size: once
J gene: TRBJ1-2
D gene: -
CDR3 protein: CASSPGAGGGYTF
CDR3 DNA: TGTGCCAGCTCACCAGGGGCGGGAGGTGGCTACACCTTC

V gene: TRBV10-3
clone size: -
J gene: TRBJ2-1
D gene: TRBD2
CDR3 protein: CAISESTSGSDEQFF
CDR3 DNA: TGTGCCATCAGTGAGTCGACTAGCGGGAGCGATGAGCAGTTCTTC

V gene: TRBV2
clone size: few
J gene: TRBJ2-1
D gene: -
CDR3 protein: CASSEGQVYNEQFF
CDR3 DNA: TGTGCCAGCAGTGAAGGCCAGGTTTACAATGAGCAGTTCTTC

V gene: TRBV27
clone size: few
J gene: TRBJ1-6
D gene: -
CDR3 protein: CASSLQLLAPISPLHF
CDR3 DNA: TGTGCCAGCAGTCTTCAACTTCTGGCCCCAATTTCACCCCTCCACTTT

V gene: TRBV20-1
clone size: few
J gene: TRBJ2-2
D gene: -
CDR3 protein: CSARVGRTGELFF
CDR3 DNA: TGCAGTGCTAGAGTGGGGAGGACGGGGGAGCTGTTTTTT

V gene: TRBV20-1
clone size: -
J gene: TRBJ2-3
D gene: -
CDR3 protein: CSARLADGTDTQYF
CDR3 DNA: TGCAGTGCTAGACTGGCGGATGGCACAGATACGCAGTATTTT

V gene: TRBV15
clone size: few
J gene: TRBJ1-5
D gene: TRBD1
CDR3 protein: CATSRDPGQGGQPQHF
CDR3 DNA: TGTGCCACCAGCAGAGATCCAGGACAGGGAGGTCAGCCCCAGCATTTT